This T cell receptor beta chain was sequenced during a study of identical twins. With template switching, a universal primer site was added, and the cDNA carried unique molecular identifiers. TCRdb re-derived calls from the 5' RACE reads in MiXCR, one entry per CDR3 protein. The profile shows around 490,000 distinct CDR3 sequences, more than 20% of them singletons. CDR3 length equals 15 residues. Trimming shortened V by 0 bases and J by 6 bases, and 15 bases separated the two germline ends. CDR1 DFQATT and CDR2 SNEGSKA come from the germline V gene (reference sequence). These data were also reused for a study on yellow fever vaccine responses in identical twins.

The J gene is TRBJ2-1, the V gene TRBV20-1; no clear D. The source of this sequence is a woman between 18 and 30 years old in good health. Sequenced material: CD4+ T cells sorted from blood. In nucleotides, the CDR3 is TGCAGTGCTAGAGATAGTCGACTGCCCCCCAATGAGCAGTTCTTC. As protein: CSARDSRLPPNEQFF.